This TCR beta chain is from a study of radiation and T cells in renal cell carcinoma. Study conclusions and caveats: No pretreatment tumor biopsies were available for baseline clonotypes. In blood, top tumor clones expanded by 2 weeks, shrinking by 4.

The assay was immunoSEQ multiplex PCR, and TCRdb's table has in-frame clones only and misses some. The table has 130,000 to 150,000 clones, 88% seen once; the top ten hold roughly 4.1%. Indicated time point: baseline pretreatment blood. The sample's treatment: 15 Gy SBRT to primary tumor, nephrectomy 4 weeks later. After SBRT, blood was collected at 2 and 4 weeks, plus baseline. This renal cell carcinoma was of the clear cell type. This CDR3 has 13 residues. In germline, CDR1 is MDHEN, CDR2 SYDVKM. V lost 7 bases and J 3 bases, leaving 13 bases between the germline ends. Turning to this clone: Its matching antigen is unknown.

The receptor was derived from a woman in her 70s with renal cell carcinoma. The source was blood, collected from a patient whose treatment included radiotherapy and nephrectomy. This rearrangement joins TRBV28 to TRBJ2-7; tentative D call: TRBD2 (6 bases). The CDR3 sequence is CASTTSGVYEQYF. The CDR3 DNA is TGTGCCAGCACTACTTCGGGGGTCTACGAGCAGTACTTC.